This T cell receptor beta chain was captured by sequencing in a study of blood T cell repertoires in COVID-19. Study-level information: Samples representing acute and convalescent COVID-19 were sourced from the United States, Italy and Spain. From T cells, B-cell-depleted T cells, or PBMCs came the material, which was cDNA or gDNA.

In the original processing: Counts of nucleated cells, estimated from reference gene primer amplification, were obtained. Data came from immunoSEQ multiplex PCR; TCRdb stores just in-frame clones and leaves some out. V and J calls and clone size come straight from that table; D and trimming were deduced from the DNA. The top ten hold roughly 4.3% of the sample, which has over 100,000 clones, about 80% seen once. The specimen sequenced was peripheral blood. The receptor was derived from a woman older than 75 with acute or convalescent COVID-19.

The CDR3 here is CAWSVGLRGTEAFF. The DNA of the CDR3 is TGTGCCTGGAGTGTGGGCCTCAGGGGCACTGAAGCTTTCTTT. This rearrangement joins TRBV30 to TRBJ1-1; a weak D match, TRBD1 (6 bases). CDR3 size: 14 residues. With 0 bases removed from V and 4 bases from J, the gap between germline ends came to 12 bases. Germline values: CDR1 GTSNPN, CDR2 SVGIG (reference sequence).